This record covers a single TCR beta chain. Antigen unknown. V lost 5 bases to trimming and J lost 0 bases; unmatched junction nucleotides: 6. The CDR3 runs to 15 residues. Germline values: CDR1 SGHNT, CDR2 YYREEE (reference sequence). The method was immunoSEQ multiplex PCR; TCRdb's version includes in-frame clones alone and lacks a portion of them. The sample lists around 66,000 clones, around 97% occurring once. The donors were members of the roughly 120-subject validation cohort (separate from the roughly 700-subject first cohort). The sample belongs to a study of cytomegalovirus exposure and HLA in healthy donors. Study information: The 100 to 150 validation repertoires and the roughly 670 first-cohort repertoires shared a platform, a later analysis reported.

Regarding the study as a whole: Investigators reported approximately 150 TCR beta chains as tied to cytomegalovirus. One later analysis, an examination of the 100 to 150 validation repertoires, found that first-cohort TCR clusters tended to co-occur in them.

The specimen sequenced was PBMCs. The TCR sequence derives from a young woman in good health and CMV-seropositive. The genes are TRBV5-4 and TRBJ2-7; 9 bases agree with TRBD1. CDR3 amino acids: CASRLGTGSSYEQYF. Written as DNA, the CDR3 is TGTGCCAGCAGGCTTGGGACAGGGAGCTCCTACGAGCAGTACTTC.